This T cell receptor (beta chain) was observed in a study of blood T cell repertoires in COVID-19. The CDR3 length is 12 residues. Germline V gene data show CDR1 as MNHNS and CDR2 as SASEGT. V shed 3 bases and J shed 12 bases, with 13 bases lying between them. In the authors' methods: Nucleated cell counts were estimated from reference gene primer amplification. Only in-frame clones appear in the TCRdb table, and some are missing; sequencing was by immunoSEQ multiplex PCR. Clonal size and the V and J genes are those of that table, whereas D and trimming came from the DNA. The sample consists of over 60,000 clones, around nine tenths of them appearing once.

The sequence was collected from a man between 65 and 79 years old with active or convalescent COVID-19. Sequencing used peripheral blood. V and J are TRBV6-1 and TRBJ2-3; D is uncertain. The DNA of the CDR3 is TGTGCCAGCAGTGAGGGCCCTCTTCAACAGTATTTT. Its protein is CASSEGPLQQYF.